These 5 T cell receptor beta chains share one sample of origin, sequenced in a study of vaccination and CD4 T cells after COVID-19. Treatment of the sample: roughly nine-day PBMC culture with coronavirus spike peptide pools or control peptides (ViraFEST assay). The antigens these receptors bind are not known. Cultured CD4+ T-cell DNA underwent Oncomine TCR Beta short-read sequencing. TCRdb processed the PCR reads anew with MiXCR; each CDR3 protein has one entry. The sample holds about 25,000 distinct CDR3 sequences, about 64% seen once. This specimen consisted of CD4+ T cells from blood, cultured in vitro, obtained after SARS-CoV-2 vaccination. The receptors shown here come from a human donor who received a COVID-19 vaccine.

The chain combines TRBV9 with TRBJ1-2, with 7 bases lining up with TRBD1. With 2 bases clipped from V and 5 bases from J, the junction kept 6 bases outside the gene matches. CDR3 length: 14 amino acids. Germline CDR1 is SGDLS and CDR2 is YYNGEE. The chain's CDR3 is CASSVAGGIYGYTF. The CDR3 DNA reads TGTGCCAGCAGCGTTGCAGGGGGGATTTATGGCTACACCTTC.

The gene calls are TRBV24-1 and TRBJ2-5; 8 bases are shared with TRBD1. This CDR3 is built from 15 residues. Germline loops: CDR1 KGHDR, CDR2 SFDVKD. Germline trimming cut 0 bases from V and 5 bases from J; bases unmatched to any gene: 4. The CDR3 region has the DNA TGTGCCACCAGTGATTTGCGGACAGGGCGGGAGACCCAGTACTTC. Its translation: CATSDLRTGRETQYF.

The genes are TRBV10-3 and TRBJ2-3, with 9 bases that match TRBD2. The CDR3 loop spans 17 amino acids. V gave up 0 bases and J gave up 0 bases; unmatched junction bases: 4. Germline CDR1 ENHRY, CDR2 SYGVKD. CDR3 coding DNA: TGTGCCATCAGTGAGTCTCGCGGGGGGGGTAGCACAGATACGCAGTATTTT. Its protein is CAISESRGGGSTDTQYF.

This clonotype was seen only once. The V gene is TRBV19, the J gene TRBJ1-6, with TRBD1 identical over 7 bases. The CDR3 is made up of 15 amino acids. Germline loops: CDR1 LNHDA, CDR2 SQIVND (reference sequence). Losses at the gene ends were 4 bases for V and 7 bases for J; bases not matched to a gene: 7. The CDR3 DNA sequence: TGTGCCAGTAGTACCCAGGGGGATCGGAATTCACCCCTCCACTTT. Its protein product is CASSTQGDRNSPLHF.

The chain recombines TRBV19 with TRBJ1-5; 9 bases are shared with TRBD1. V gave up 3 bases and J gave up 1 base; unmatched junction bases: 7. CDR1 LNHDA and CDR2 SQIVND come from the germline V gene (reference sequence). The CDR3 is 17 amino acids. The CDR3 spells CASSMGTGGESNQPQHF. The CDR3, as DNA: TGTGCCAGTAGTATGGGTACAGGGGGCGAAAGCAATCAGCCCCAGCATTTT.